The TCR beta chain under discussion was sequenced for a study of shared clonotypes between healthy human individuals. Study-wide results and limits: Rarefaction demonstrated incomplete sorted-subset sequencing despite large depth.

Trimming pared 2 bases from V and 7 bases from J, leaving 12 bases between. The CDR3 length is 15 residues. Germline V gene lookup returns CDR1 MDHEN and CDR2 SYDVKM. A note on this clone: Its specificity is not known.

Healthy adults negative for HIV, lacking recent acute infections or vaccinations, served as donors. Sequenced by immunoSEQ multiplex PCR; TCRdb stores in-frame clones only, minus some. The profile shows about 960,000 clones, about 80% of them singletons. The rearrangement uses TRBV28 and TRBJ1-6, with a possible D match to TRBD1 (5 bases). Sequencing input: memory CD4+ T cells sorted from blood. Subset in this sample: CD45RA-negative fraction. The clonotype comes from a man aged 18 to 29 in good health. The CDR3 sequence: CASSLQGSGNSPLHF. DNA of the CDR3: TGTGCCAGCAGTTTACAGGGATCGGGGAATTCACCCCTCCACTTT. Together with reference TRBV28 and TRBJ1-6, the CDR3 gives the full variable domain: DVKVTQSSRYLVKRTGEKVFLECVQDMDHENMFWYRQDPGLGLRLIYFSYDVKMKEKGDIPEGYSVSREKKERFSLILESASTNQTSMYLCASSLQGSGNSPLHFGNGTRLTVT.